Below are 30 T cell receptor beta chains sequenced from a single sample in a study of blood T cell repertoires in COVID-19 (TCRdb year 2020). Library generation was performed with the immunoSEQ multiplex PCR assay. This immuneACCESS table, as held by TCRdb, lists in-frame sequences with V and J called but not all clones. Of the missing ones, under half trace to an unresolved V gene in checked studies; the others have no known cause. In this sample the table shows around 180,000 clones, roughly nine tenths of which occur a single time. The ten largest clones capture about a fifth of the sample. Sequenced: peripheral blood. Receptor source: an older man with active or convalescent COVID-19.

CDR3 sequence (DNA): TGTGCCAGCAGTCCGGGACAGGGGTACACCGGGGAGCTGTTTTTT. It specifies CASSPGQGYTGELFF. This chain connects TRBV7-2 to TRBJ2-2, with TRBD1 matching 10 bases. The CDR3 has 15 amino acids. The V gene end was trimmed by 6 bases and the J gene end by 3 bases; junction bases not matched to a gene: 4. CDR1 and CDR2 from the germline V gene are SGHTA and FQGNSA.

Remarks on this clone: Distinct nucleotide sequences in the sample also encode this CDR3. V gene TRBV6-2 or TRBV6-3 combines with J gene TRBJ1-5; D might be TRBD1 (5 bases). The CDR3 runs to 12 residues. Trimming removed 6 bases at V and 5 bases at J, with 8 bases between. Germline CDR1 reads MNHEY; CDR2 reads SVGEGT. The CDR3, as DNA: TGTGCCAGCAGCCCCAGGGATCAGCCCCAGCATTTT. Protein product: CASSPRDQPQHF.

The genes are TRBV20-1 and TRBJ1-5, with D maybe TRBD1 (5 bases). V gave up 3 bases and J gave up 7 bases, with 16 bases separating them. The V gene's germline CDR1 is DFQATT and CDR2 SNEGSKA (reference sequence). This CDR3 contains 14 residues. The CDR3 region is CSASGAVRGQPQHF. CDR3 nucleotides: TGCAGTGCTAGTGGGGCTGTAAGGGGCCAGCCCCAGCATTTT.

The chain couples TRBV19 to TRBJ1-5, with unresolved D. The CDR3 runs to 12 residues. Germline assignment: CDR1 LNHDA and CDR2 SQIVND (reference sequence). Trimming took 10 bases from V and 6 from J, leaving 13 bases between them. The CDR3 DNA reads TGTGCCATTGGGATACGGGGTCAGCCCCAGCATTTT. Protein product: CAIGIRGQPQHF.

This clone appeared a single time. V usage is TRBV6-6 and J usage is TRBJ1-5; D gene unclear. The V gene lost 2 bases and the J gene lost 5 bases, with 4 bases spanning the gap. CDR1 is MNHNY and CDR2 is SVGAGI in the germline V gene (reference sequence). The CDR3 is 12 residues long. In nucleotides, the CDR3 is TGTGCCAGCAGTTACCGGGATCAGCCCCAGCATTTT. Translation: CASSYRDQPQHF.

In its sample, this clone was seen once. As DNA, the CDR3 is TGTGCCAGCAGTCGTTGGACAGCGAACACTGAAGCTTTCTTT. This encodes CASSRWTANTEAFF. The chain joins TRBV6-5 to TRBJ1-1; tentatively, D is TRBD1 (6 bases). Germline lookup yields CDR1 MNHEY and CDR2 SVGAGI. The CDR3 sequence is 14 residues long. Between the trimmed V and J ends, which lost 5 bases and 1 base, there was a span of 11 bases.

The CDR3 protein is CASSLTSGEGEQFF. The CDR3 nucleotides are TGCGCCAGCAGCTTGACTAGCGGGGAGGGTGAGCAGTTCTTC. The chain combines TRBV5-1 with TRBJ2-1; 10 bases match TRBD2. Per germline, CDR1 SGHRS and CDR2 YFSETQ. With V trimmed by 1 base and J by 9 bases, 4 bases remained unmatched. This CDR3 has 14 residues.

The J gene is TRBJ2-7, the V gene TRBV5-1, with D tentatively TRBD1 (6 bases). Trimming shortened V by 7 bases and J by 2 bases, and 10 bases separated the two germline ends. Germline-derived CDR1 and CDR2 are SGHRS and YFSETQ. The length of the CDR3 is 12 residues. The CDR3 region has the DNA TGCGCCAGCCGGGACAATACCTACGAGCAGTACTTC. It encodes CASRDNTYEQYF. The variable domain in full, completed from reference TRBV5-1 and TRBJ2-7, reads KAGVTQTPRYLIKTRGQQVTLSCSPISGHRSVSWYQQTPGQGLQFLFEYFSETQRNKGNFPGRFSGRQFSNSRSEMNVSTLELGDSALYLCASRDNTYEQYFGPGTRLTVT.

CDR3: CASRRTIYNEQFF. CDR3 DNA: TGTGCCAGCAGGCGGACTATCTACAATGAGCAGTTCTTC. V gene TRBV7-2 combines with J gene TRBJ2-1, with TRBD2 as a possible D gene (6 bases). The CDR3 contains 13 residues. Trimming cost V 6 bases and J 3 bases, with 9 bases left between them. CDR1 is SGHTA, CDR2 FQGNSA, per germline.

V is TRBV19 and J is TRBJ1-5; D is possibly TRBD1 (5 bases). V lost 5 bases and J 3 bases, leaving 8 bases between the germline ends. The CDR3 is 13 amino acids. From germline, CDR1 is LNHDA and CDR2 SQIVND (reference sequence). CDR3: CASSYRSNQPQHF. The CDR3 bases are TGTGCCAGTAGTTACAGGTCCAATCAGCCCCAGCATTTT.

CDR3 residues: CASSIIDSGTYGYTF. CDR3 in DNA: TGTGCCAGTAGCATCATTGACTCCGGGACTTATGGCTACACCTTC. The V call is TRBV19, the J call TRBJ1-2; tentatively, D is TRBD1 (5 bases). The germline CDR1 and CDR2 sequences are LNHDA and SQIVND (reference sequence). Trimming cost V 6 bases and J 5 bases, with 19 bases left between them. There are 15 residues in the CDR3.

The chain combines TRBV7-9 with TRBJ1-6; D gene uncertain. The V gene's germline CDR1 is SEHNR and CDR2 FQNEAQ (reference sequence). The V and J ends lost 2 bases and 5 bases respectively, with 7 bases between them. The CDR3 is 14 residues long. The DNA of the CDR3 is TGTGCCAGCAGCTTACCGCGGGATAATTCACCCCTCCACTTT. Translated: CASSLPRDNSPLHF.

V and J are TRBV30 and TRBJ2-1; 11 bases align to TRBD2. The CDR3 length is 14 residues. V gave up 2 bases and J gave up 5 bases; unmatched junction bases: 2. The germline V gene encodes CDR1 GTSNPN and CDR2 SVGIG (reference sequence). CDR3 DNA: TGTGCCTGGAGTACGGGACTAGCGGACAATGAGCAGTTCTTC. This encodes CAWSTGLADNEQFF.

The V gene is TRBV19, the J gene TRBJ1-5; tentative D call: TRBD1 (6 bases). Trimming cost V 7 bases and J 0 bases, with 19 bases left between them. The germline CDR1 and CDR2 sequences are LNHDA and SQIVND (reference sequence). The CDR3 consists of 17 residues. The CDR3 nucleotides are TGTGCCAGTACCTCCTGGGGGGGGCATAATAGCAATCAGCCCCAGCATTTT. This codes for CASTSWGGHNSNQPQHF.

This rearrangement joins TRBV6-5 to TRBJ1-2; TRBD1 matches at 9 bases. Losses at the gene ends were 6 bases for V and 4 bases for J; bases not matched to a gene: 9. The germline V gene has CDR1 MNHEY and CDR2 SVGAGI. CDR3 length: 15 amino acids. The CDR3 bases are TGTGCCAGCAGGCCTGCCGGGACAGGGCCCTATGGCTACACCTTC. It yields the protein CASRPAGTGPYGYTF.

V usage is TRBV5-5 and J usage is TRBJ1-1; D not certain. Germline CDR1 is SGHKS and CDR2 is YYEKEE (reference sequence). With 0 bases removed from V and 1 base from J, the gap between germline ends came to 7 bases. This CDR3 has 14 amino acids. CDR3 DNA: TGTGCCAGCAGCTTGGGGCCTCCGAACACTGAAGCTTTCTTT. As protein: CASSLGPPNTEAFF.

J is TRBJ1-1 and V is TRBV29-1, with D unclear. Germline assignment: CDR1 SQVTM and CDR2 ANQGSEA. The ends were cut back, 2 bases at V and 3 bases at J, with 10 bases in the middle. This CDR3 comprises 13 residues. The CDR3 loop reads CSVERIRDTEAFF. CDR3 in DNA: TGCAGCGTTGAAAGAATCCGCGACACTGAAGCTTTCTTT.

This clone was seen once. The J gene is TRBJ1-2, the V gene TRBV9; D call uncertain. From germline, CDR1 is SGDLS and CDR2 YYNGEE. CDR3 size: 12 residues. Trimming removed 4 bases from V and 9 bases from J, with 13 bases in between. The CDR3 loop reads CASSLRRDRYTF. The DNA for the CDR3 is TGTGCCAGCAGCCTCCGGCGGGATCGCTACACCTTC.

The CDR3 here is CASSLVGQVSTEAFF. In DNA form, the CDR3 reads TGTGCCAGCAGCTTAGTGGGACAGGTGAGCACTGAAGCTTTCTTT. This chain uses TRBV7-9 with TRBJ1-1, with 8 bases aligning to TRBD1. J gave up 4 bases and V 1 base, and 5 bases lay outside the gene matches. This CDR3 spans 15 amino acids. Germline assignment: CDR1 SEHNR and CDR2 FQNEAQ (reference sequence).

This clone showed up just once. Written as DNA, the CDR3 is TGCGCCAGCAGTTTTAACGACAGGGGAGACGAGCAGTACTTC. This codes for CASSFNDRGDEQYF. V is TRBV10-2 and J is TRBJ2-7, with 8 nucleotides matching TRBD1. V lost 5 bases and J lost 5; bases outside the gene matches: 8. This CDR3 contains 14 residues. Germline lookup yields CDR1 WSHSY and CDR2 SAAADI.

This clone was detected once. V is TRBV11-2 and J is TRBJ2-6, with 9 nucleotides matching TRBD1. Germline V CDR1 and CDR2: SGHAT, FQNNGV. V lost 1 base to trimming and J lost 1 base; unmatched junction nucleotides: 5. This CDR3 spans 18 amino acids. The DNA of the CDR3 is TGTGCCAGCAGCTTAGGGGACAGGGCCTTGTCTGGGGCCAACGTCCTGACTTTC. This gives the protein CASSLGDRALSGANVLTF.

The chain links TRBV28 to TRBJ1-6; 9 bases line up with TRBD1. CDR1 is MDHEN, CDR2 SYDVKM, per germline. V lost 5 bases and J lost 6; bases outside the gene matches: 5. The CDR3 loop spans 15 amino acids. The CDR3 bases are TGTGCCAGCAGTCCACAGGGGGCGCCTAATTCACCCCTCCACTTT. It yields the protein CASSPQGAPNSPLHF.

The genes are TRBV27 and TRBJ2-7; 8 bases fit TRBD2. The germline gives CDR1 MNHEY, CDR2 SMNVEV (reference sequence). This CDR3 region has 15 residues. Trimming removed 3 bases from V and 7 bases from J; junction bases left unmatched: 11. The CDR3 loop is CASSLGLAGGREQYF. Written as DNA, the CDR3 is TGTGCCAGCAGTTTGGGCCTAGCGGGCGGCCGGGAGCAGTACTTC.

The chain carries TRBV15 and TRBJ1-2; TRBD1 agrees at 11 bases. Germline-derived CDR1 and CDR2 are LNHNV and YYDKDF (reference sequence). The CDR3 is made up of 15 amino acids. V trimming: 1 base; J trimming: 5 bases; junction bases outside the gene matches: 3. The CDR3 here is CATSRGGQGDYGYTF. CDR3 DNA sequence: TGTGCCACCAGCAGAGGGGGACAGGGGGATTATGGCTACACCTTC.

The genes are TRBV3-1 (or the pseudogene TRBV3-2) and TRBJ1-2, with a weak D call TRBD1 (5 bases). Germline V gene lookup returns CDR1 LGHDT and CDR2 YNNKEL (reference sequence). Trimming stripped 4 bases from V and 5 bases from J, with 14 bases between. The CDR3 has 14 residues. The CDR3 is CASSPPTGRYGYTF. The CDR3 DNA follows: TGTGCCAGCAGCCCCCCCACAGGAAGGTATGGCTACACCTTC.

The rearrangement links TRBV5-6 to TRBJ1-3; no reliable D call. Germline values: CDR1 SGHDT, CDR2 YYEEEE. V shed 0 bases and J shed 0 bases, with 13 bases lying between them. This CDR3 spans 17 amino acids. The CDR3 sequence is CASSLAQITHSGNTIYF. CDR3 in DNA: TGTGCCAGCAGCTTGGCGCAGATCACACACTCTGGAAACACCATATATTTT.

The rearrangement uses TRBV6-2 or TRBV6-3 and TRBJ2-3; TRBD2 agrees at 11 bases. CDR1 and CDR2 from the germline V gene are MNHEY and SVGEGT. The CDR3 has 16 amino acids. V lost 2 bases, J lost 6 bases, and 7 bases stayed unmatched. CDR3 sequence (DNA): TGTGCCAGCAGTTACCGCCTAGCGGGGGGTCCCGATACGCAGTATTTT. This translates into CASSYRLAGGPDTQYF.

V and J are TRBV5-1 and TRBJ1-1, with TRBD1 as a possible D gene (6 bases). Trimming took 4 bases from V and 3 from J, leaving 13 bases between them. This CDR3 contains 14 residues. The germline V gene has CDR1 SGHRS and CDR2 YFSETQ. DNA for the CDR3: TGCGCCAGCAGCCAGGTAGGGGGGGACACTGAAGCTTTCTTT. Protein product: CASSQVGGDTEAFF. The full variable domain, with the rest looked up from reference TRBV5-1 and TRBJ1-1, is KAGVTQTPRYLIKTRGQQVTLSCSPISGHRSVSWYQQTPGQGLQFLFEYFSETQRNKGNFPGRFSGRQFSNSRSEMNVSTLELGDSALYLCASSQVGGDTEAFFGQGTRLTVV.

This clone was recorded once. The chain uses TRBV9 and TRBJ2-2; 7 bases agree with TRBD1. With V trimmed by 2 bases and J by 7 bases, 5 bases remained unmatched. The CDR3 runs 14 residues. CDR1 and CDR2 from the germline V gene are SGDLS and YYNGEE. The DNA of the CDR3 is TGTGCCAGCAGCGTTGAGGGGGCCTTCGGGGAGCTGTTTTTT. Its translation is CASSVEGAFGELFF.

The chain combines TRBV2 with TRBJ2-7, with 7 bases aligning to TRBD1. The germline CDR1 and CDR2 sequences are SNHLY and FYNNEI. CDR3 length equals 14 residues. J gave up 0 bases and V 11 bases, and 10 bases lay outside the gene matches. The CDR3: CAGGRQGISYEQYF. As DNA, the CDR3 is TGTGCCGGCGGTCGACAGGGAATCTCCTACGAGCAGTACTTC.